The entry below describes one T cell receptor (beta chain). The antigen remains unidentified. This entry belongs to a study of response to subunit inactivated influenza vaccine. Germline values: CDR1 SEHNR, CDR2 FQNEAQ (reference sequence). The ends were cut back, 5 bases at V and 4 bases at J, with 14 bases in the middle. This CDR3 is 14 amino acids long. MiXCR, run by TCRdb on the RT-PCR reads, gives a single entry per CDR3 protein. The repertoire holds about 780,000 distinct CDR3 sequences, with approximately 18% as singletons. Regarding the study as a whole: Each seasonal influenza vaccination recruits few new T cells, the authors suggested.

V gene TRBV7-9 combines with J gene TRBJ1-2; a possible D gene is TRBD1 (6 bases). The TCR comes from a man over 45 who received an inactivated influenza vaccine. Sequences were derived from PBMCs from blood, sampled roughly 5 days after vaccination. CDR3 DNA sequence: TGTGCCAGCAGCAGGGGGTCGGGCATCTATGGCTACACCTTC. Protein sequence: CASSRGSGIYGYTF.